This T cell receptor (beta chain) emerged from a study of a mutant IDH1 vaccine in newly diagnosed glioma. Study overall: Treated patients, averaging about 40 years, were around 62% male and around 38% female.

Broader study findings: Apparently unrelated to pseudoprogression were changes in the top peripheral T cell clonotypes.

A remark on this clone: No antigen is known for it.

This CDR3 region has 15 residues. The germline gives CDR1 SEHNR, CDR2 FQNEAQ (reference sequence). Trimming shortened V by 3 bases and J by 2 bases, and 11 bases separated the two germline ends. Here immunoSEQ multiplex PCR was the method, and the copy in TCRdb shows in-frame clones only, minus some. Of tens of thousands of clones listed, about 81% were seen once; the top ten hold approximately 8.1%. Time point denoted: week 23, last vaccination. Every vaccination contained 300 ug of the mutant IDH1 20-mer peptide and was paired with topical imiquimod. Tumors from donors were new WHO grade 3 or 4 IDH1-mutant astrocytomas with ATRX loss.

The sequence came from a woman aged 40 to 49 with glioma. Some clones in this sample may be carry-over from other donors' samples. This sample comprised PBMCs, obtained from a glioma patient whose treatment included an IDH1 peptide vaccine. The gene calls are TRBV7-9 and TRBJ2-1; D remains unclear. CDR3 bases: TGTGCCAGCAGCTTTGGCGGTTTTCCCTACAATGAGCAGTTCTTC. It codes for CASSFGGFPYNEQFF.